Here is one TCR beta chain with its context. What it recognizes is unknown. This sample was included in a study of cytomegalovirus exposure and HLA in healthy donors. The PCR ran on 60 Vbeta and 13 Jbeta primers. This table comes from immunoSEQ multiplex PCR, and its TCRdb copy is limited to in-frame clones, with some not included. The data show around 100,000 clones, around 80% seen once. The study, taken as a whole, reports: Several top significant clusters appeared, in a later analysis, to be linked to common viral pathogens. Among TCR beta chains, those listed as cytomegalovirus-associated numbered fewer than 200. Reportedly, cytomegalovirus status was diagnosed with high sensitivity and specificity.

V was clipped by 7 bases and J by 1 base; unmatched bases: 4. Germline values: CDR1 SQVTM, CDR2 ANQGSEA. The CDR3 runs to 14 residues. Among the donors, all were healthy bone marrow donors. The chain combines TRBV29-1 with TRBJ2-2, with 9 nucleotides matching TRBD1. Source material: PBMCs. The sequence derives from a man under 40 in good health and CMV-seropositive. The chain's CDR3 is CSASTGGNTGELFF. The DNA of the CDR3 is TGCAGCGCCTCGACAGGGGGGAACACCGGGGAGCTGTTTTTT.